This T cell receptor (beta chain) was sequenced in a study of Tregs in tolerant kidney transplant recipients. Points from the study as a whole: Nucleotide sequences could not be compared across some patients' samples due to primer changes.

Related graft donors supplied nonmyeloablative bone marrow transplants, and mixed chimerism was transient. Unstimulated regulatory T cells (CD4+CD25+CD127-), CD4+CD25- non-regulatory cells, CD4 and CD8 cells were FACS-sorted from thawed PBMCs. A remark on this clone: Its specificity is not known.

Per germline, CDR1 ENHRY and CDR2 SYGVKD. V gave up 8 bases and J gave up 5 bases, with 12 bases separating them. The CDR3 covers 12 residues. Sequencing was performed with immunoSEQ multiplex PCR; in TCRdb, only in-frame clones are kept and a portion is missing. The sample has tens of thousands of clones; around 90% are singletons. The chain employs TRBV10-3 and TRBJ2-5, with D perhaps TRBD2 (6 bases). The starting material was CD4+ T cells from blood (PBMCs), obtained 24 months after the transplant. The sequence was obtained from a human patient who received a combined kidney and bone marrow transplant. Some T cells may originate from the graft donor. The CDR3 DNA sequence: TGTGCCATCGGTAGCGGAGGGGAGACCCAGTACTTC. Its translation is CAIGSGGETQYF.